Given below is one TCR beta chain in context. Its antigen is still unknown. TCRdb reprocessed the 5' RACE reads; each CDR3 protein has one entry and no DNA is given. This sample's table has 400,000 to 500,000 distinct CDR3 sequences. The germline gives CDR1 SNHLY, CDR2 FYNNEI. The CDR3 runs to 17 residues. These data belong to a study of T cells expressing NK-cell markers. Looking at the study overall: The eight sequenced donors comprised seven who were HCMV-seropositive and one who was seronegative. Study-level results: In six donors, dominant NKG2C+ clonotypes were roughly 1.0-8% of CD8+ T cells. Whether expanded NKG2C+ T cell clones were HCMV specific stayed uncertain.

The origin of this receptor is a woman aged 18-69 years in good health. The specimen sequenced was blood T cells: a sorted CD56 or NKG2C T cell subset, CD4+ or CD8+ T cells, or bulk PBMC T cells (not recorded which). The V gene is TRBV2, the J gene TRBJ2-2; TCRdb lists TRBD1, though no DNA is available to test this call. The CDR3 sequence is CASSAQGQGGITGELFF.